Below, 7 T cell receptor beta chains from the same sample are listed, as sequenced in a study of blood T cell repertoires in COVID-19. Generated by immunoSEQ multiplex PCR, the TCRdb table keeps only in-frame clones and is missing some. Here the sample spans over 150,000 clones, roughly 80% being singletons. Sequenced: PBMCs or T cells enriched from blood (not recorded which). The receptors stem from a man in his forties or fifties who had recovered from COVID-19.

This clone was counted a few times. J is TRBJ2-2 and V is TRBV6-6, with 8 bases fitting TRBD1. This CDR3 comprises 18 residues. Per the germline V gene, CDR1 is MNHNY and CDR2 is SVGAGI (reference sequence). V dropped 5 bases and J dropped 3; count of bases not matched to a gene: 14. The CDR3 region is CASSPGQGQGFYTGELFF. The CDR3 DNA is TGTGCCAGCAGTCCCGGACAGGGTCAAGGTTTTTACACCGGGGAGCTGTTTTTT.

The CDR3 region is CASSASSGEIYEQYF. The CDR3, as DNA: TGCGCCAGCAGCGCCTCTAGCGGGGAAATCTACGAGCAGTACTTC. The V call is TRBV5-1, the J call TRBJ2-7; TRBD2 agrees at 9 bases. The germline gives CDR1 SGHRS, CDR2 YFSETQ. This CDR3 region has 15 residues. V lost 4 bases to trimming and J lost 3 bases; unmatched junction nucleotides: 8.

This sequence joins TRBV18 and TRBJ1-1; D ambiguous. The V and J ends lost 6 bases and 3 bases respectively, with 14 bases between them. CDR1 and CDR2 (germline): KGHSH, LQKENI. This CDR3 comprises 14 residues. The CDR3 DNA reads TGTGCCAGCTCCCCGGGGATCGGGGACACTGAAGCTTTCTTT. Translation: CASSPGIGDTEAFF.

This chain links TRBV19 with TRBJ2-7, with D maybe TRBD1 (5 bases). From germline, CDR1 is LNHDA and CDR2 SQIVND (reference sequence). V dropped 3 bases and J dropped 5 bases, with 11 bases sitting between them. The CDR3 sequence is 13 residues long. The CDR3 DNA follows: TGTGCCAGTAGTATCTCCAGGGTTAACGAGCAGTACTTC. Protein product: CASSISRVNEQYF.

The chain uses TRBV28 and TRBJ1-5; a weak D match, TRBD1 (5 bases). Trimming left V 2 bases short and J 1 base short, with 6 bases between. Per germline, CDR1 MDHEN and CDR2 SYDVKM. The CDR3 totals 14 residues. The CDR3 spells CASSLKGSNQPQHF. The DNA for the CDR3 is TGTGCCAGCAGTTTAAAGGGGAGCAATCAGCCCCAGCATTTT.

V and J are TRBV18 and TRBJ2-1, with D possibly being TRBD2 (6 bases). The CDR3 runs to 14 residues. The V gene's germline CDR1 is KGHSH and CDR2 LQKENI. Trimming left V 3 bases short and J 9 bases short, with 15 bases between. DNA for the CDR3: TGTGCCAGCTCACCGCGGGACGCCCGCCCTGAGCAGTTCTTC. It encodes CASSPRDARPEQFF.

In its sample, this clone was seen once. The rearrangement uses TRBV7-2 and TRBJ1-1; a possible D gene is TRBD1 (5 bases). The CDR3 is 17 residues long. The germline gives CDR1 SGHTA, CDR2 FQGNSA. V dropped 4 bases and J dropped 1 base, with 19 bases sitting between them. DNA for the CDR3: TGTGCCAGCAGCTGGAGAACCCCGGGACTAGGGAACACTGAAGCTTTCTTT. Its translation is CASSWRTPGLGNTEAFF.